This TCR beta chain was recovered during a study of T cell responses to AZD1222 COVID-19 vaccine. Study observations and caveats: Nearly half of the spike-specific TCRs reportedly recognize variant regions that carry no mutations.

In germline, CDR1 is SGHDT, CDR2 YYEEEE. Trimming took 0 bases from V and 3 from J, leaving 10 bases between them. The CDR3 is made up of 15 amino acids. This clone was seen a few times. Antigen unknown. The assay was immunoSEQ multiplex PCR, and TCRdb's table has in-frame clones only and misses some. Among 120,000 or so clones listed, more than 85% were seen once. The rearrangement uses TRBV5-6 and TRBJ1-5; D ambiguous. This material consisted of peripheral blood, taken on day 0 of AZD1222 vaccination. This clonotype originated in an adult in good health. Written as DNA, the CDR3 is TGTGCCAGCAGCTTGGGTGTTACCGACAATCAGCCCCAGCATTTT. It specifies CASSLGVTDNQPQHF.